This T cell receptor beta chain was recovered during a study of blood T cell repertoires in COVID-19. Study at large: Sites in the United States, Italy and Spain provided acute and convalescent COVID-19 samples.

Authors' processing steps: Quantification of nucleated cells was approximated via reference gene primer amplification. Only in-frame clones appear in the TCRdb table, and some are missing; sequencing was by immunoSEQ multiplex PCR. V and J calls and clone size are copied from that table; D and trimming were computed from the DNA. The table has about 210,000 clones, less than 90% seen once. One Seattle source followed patients from active infection through their disease course. The CDR3 covers 13 residues. The germline gives CDR1 SQVTM, CDR2 ANQGSEA. Trimming took off 4 bases at V and 1 base at J, with 10 bases between the two ends.

The sequenced sample was peripheral blood. The receptor comes from a woman older than 75 with COVID-19, enrolled during active disease. The V and J genes are TRBV29-1 and TRBJ1-1, with D uncertain. CDR3 DNA sequence: TGCAGCGTTGGGGAGGGCAAGAACACTGAAGCTTTCTTT. Encoded protein: CSVGEGKNTEAFF.